This T cell receptor beta chain was sequenced in a study of T cell responses to AZD1222 COVID-19 vaccine. Turning to the study itself: Recipients boosted at about 4 weeks or about 12 weeks are pooled.

Sequenced by immunoSEQ multiplex PCR; TCRdb stores in-frame clones only, minus some. The sample yields 180,000 or so clones, 90% to 95% seen once. Worth noting for this clone: Its specificity is unknown.

Study findings and constraints: Spike-specific TCR breadth and depth rose after two AZD1222 doses. Spike was spanned by vaccine-associated CD4 TCRs, which were dominant at 160-218 and 743-854. Clonal diversity was possibly underestimated, and the donors were mostly white British, with more females.

J gave up 8 bases and V 7 bases, and 5 bases lay outside the gene matches. Germline values: CDR1 SGHRS, CDR2 YFSETQ. The CDR3 spans 11 residues. The gene calls are TRBV5-1 and TRBJ1-1; 7 bases are a match to TRBD1. This sample comprised peripheral blood, obtained on day 0 of AZD1222 vaccination. This TCR was sampled from an adult in good health. CDR3 in amino acids: CASSGRGEAFF. The CDR3 nucleotides read TGCGCCAGCTCAGGCAGGGGGGAAGCTTTCTTT.